The clone carrying this T cell receptor beta chain was detected only once. The entry originates in a study of sequential checkpoint blockade in melanoma. Produced via immunoSEQ multiplex PCR; TCRdb's table is partial and in-frame only. This sample has more than 25,000 clones, with approximately 88% found just once. CDR1 and CDR2 (germline): MGHDK, SYGVNS. This CDR3 is built from 14 residues. J lost 4 bases, V lost 7 bases, and 10 bases had no gene match. Documented treatment: randomized to nivolumab then ipilimumab (arm A) or the reverse (arm B). No patient had prior DNA-damaging chemotherapy. This receptor was taken from a human donor with melanoma. The material was CD8+ T cells sorted from blood (inferred from file names), obtained from a patient given nivolumab and ipilimumab in sequence. The chain employs TRBV25-1 and TRBJ2-7; 7 positions agree with TRBD2. DNA of the CDR3: TGTGCCAGCAACCCGGGGGAGGGTTTTTACGAGCAGTACTTC. The encoded protein is CASNPGEGFYEQYF.